These T cell receptor beta chains were read from a single sample in a study of blood T cell repertoires in COVID-19. Libraries were prepared by immunoSEQ multiplex PCR; TCRdb keeps only in-frame clonotypes and omits some of them. The table includes around 200,000 clones, 86% detected once. Sequenced sample: peripheral blood. The receptor source for this set is a man between 65 and 85 years old with active or convalescent COVID-19. Both conserved end residues are part of each CDR3. A D gene is named only where the DNA matches it firmly.

J gene: TRBJ1-1
D gene: -
V gene: TRBV2
CDR3 DNA: TGTGCCAGCAGGCAGGGATACACTGAAGCTTTCTTT
CDR3 protein: CASRQGYTEAFF

J gene: TRBJ2-1
D gene: TRBD2
V gene: TRBV7-9
CDR3 DNA: TGTGCCAGCCCCTCCGCTAGCGGGAGGGTTGAGCAGTTCTTC
CDR3 protein: CASPSASGRVEQFF

J gene: TRBJ1-6
D gene: TRBD1
V gene: TRBV13
CDR3 DNA: TGTGCCAGCAGCTTAGTACAGGGGAGTAATTCACCCCTCCACTTT
CDR3 protein: CASSLVQGSNSPLHF

J gene: TRBJ1-1
D gene: -
V gene: TRBV7-8
CDR3 DNA: TGTGCCAGCAGCCCAGCGGGGGGTCCGAACACTGAAGCTTTCTTT
CDR3 protein: CASSPAGGPNTEAFF

J gene: TRBJ2-7
D gene: -
V gene: TRBV12-3/TRBV12-4
CDR3 DNA: TGTGCCAGCAGTTCCCGACTAGACAGCGAGCAGTACTTC
CDR3 protein: CASSSRLDSEQYF

J gene: TRBJ2-6
D gene: -
V gene: TRBV6-5
CDR3 DNA: TGTGCCAGCAGTTTAAATGGGGCCAACGTCCTGACTTTC
CDR3 protein: CASSLNGANVLTF

J gene: TRBJ1-1
D gene: TRBD1
V gene: TRBV18
CDR3 DNA: TGTGCCAGCTCACCCCTTGGGACAGGGACTGAAGCTTTCTTT
CDR3 protein: CASSPLGTGTEAFF

J gene: TRBJ2-2
D gene: -
V gene: TRBV2
CDR3 DNA: TGTGCCAGCATGCCCAGGGTGGTCGGGGAGCTGTTTTTT
CDR3 protein: CASMPRVVGELFF

J gene: TRBJ1-1
D gene: -
V gene: TRBV3-1/TRBV3-2
CDR3 DNA: TGTGCCAGCAGCCAAGGGACTTACACTGAAGCTTTCTTT
CDR3 protein: CASSQGTYTEAFF

J gene: TRBJ1-5
D gene: -
V gene: TRBV5-6
CDR3 DNA: TGTGCCAGCAGCTCCAGGGGAAGGAAGCAGCCCCAGCATTTT
CDR3 protein: CASSSRGRKQPQHF

J gene: TRBJ2-1
D gene: -
V gene: TRBV7-2
CDR3 DNA: TGTGCCAGCAGCTTAATGGGTGACTCTGAGCAGTTCTTC
CDR3 protein: CASSLMGDSEQFF

J gene: TRBJ1-1
D gene: TRBD1
V gene: TRBV27
CDR3 DNA: TGTGCCAGCAGTTCACCTACCGCCGGACAGGCTGGGGTTGAAGCTTTCTTT
CDR3 protein: CASSSPTAGQAGVEAFF

J gene: TRBJ2-3
D gene: -
V gene: TRBV27
CDR3 DNA: TGTGCCAGCAGTTTAAGCGGCCACACAGATACGCAGTATTTT
CDR3 protein: CASSLSGHTDTQYF

J gene: TRBJ1-3
D gene: -
V gene: TRBV11-2
CDR3 DNA: TGTGCCAGCAGCTCCTCCACAGCCGGAAACACCATATATTTT
CDR3 protein: CASSSSTAGNTIYF

J gene: TRBJ2-7
D gene: -
V gene: TRBV18
CDR3 DNA: TGTGCCAGCTCACCATTCGGGAGTGGAAAGTACGAGCAGTACTTC
CDR3 protein: CASSPFGSGKYEQYF

J gene: TRBJ2-6
D gene: -
V gene: TRBV6-5
CDR3 DNA: TGTGCCAGCAGTACCAGGGTCTTTGGGGCCAACGTCCTGACTTTC
CDR3 protein: CASSTRVFGANVLTF

J gene: TRBJ1-5
D gene: -
V gene: TRBV27
CDR3 DNA: TGTGCCAGCACCAAGGAGGCAGGCTATAGCAATCAGCCCCAGCATTTT
CDR3 protein: CASTKEAGYSNQPQHF

J gene: TRBJ1-5
D gene: TRBD1
V gene: TRBV13
CDR3 DNA: TGTGCCAGCAGCAAAAGACAGGGTAGCAATCAGCCCCAGCATTTT
CDR3 protein: CASSKRQGSNQPQHF

J gene: TRBJ2-3
D gene: -
V gene: TRBV28
CDR3 DNA: TGTGCCAGCAGTTTCCTTAGCGGCACAGATACGCAGTATTTT
CDR3 protein: CASSFLSGTDTQYF

J gene: TRBJ2-1
D gene: TRBD1
V gene: TRBV19
CDR3 DNA: TGTGCCAGTAGTATTTTTGTGACAGGGCCCTACAATGAGCAGTTCTTC
CDR3 protein: CASSIFVTGPYNEQFF

J gene: TRBJ2-1
D gene: -
V gene: TRBV28
CDR3 DNA: TGTGCCAGCAGTTTACGCCACTATTGGGACACGACATACAATGAGCAGTTCTTC
CDR3 protein: CASSLRHYWDTTYNEQFF

J gene: TRBJ2-7
D gene: -
V gene: TRBV30
CDR3 DNA: TGTGCCTGGACCCCTTACAGGAACTCCTACGAGCAGTACTTC
CDR3 protein: CAWTPYRNSYEQYF